This T cell receptor (beta chain) came from a study of shared clonotypes between healthy human individuals. Overall study results and limits: Naive subsets tended to show greater estimated richness than memory subsets.

Clones were sequenced by immunoSEQ multiplex PCR, and TCRdb holds only the in-frame ones, with some missing. Of approximately 350,000 clones detected, 96% appear once; the ten largest clones hold approximately 0.32%. Germline V lookup: CDR1 SGHNT, CDR2 YYREEE (reference sequence). This CDR3 region has 14 residues. Unmatched junction bases numbered 6, after V lost 4 bases and J lost 5 bases. Concerning this clone itself: Its matching antigen is unknown.

This sequence joins TRBV5-4 and TRBJ2-5, with 9 bases that match TRBD1. The receptor was derived from a man younger than 45 in good health. Material for sequencing was memory CD8+ T cells sorted from blood. Subset: CD45RO+ cells pooled with CCR7-negative TemRA cells. This CDR3 is CASSPQGAVETQYF. The CDR3 DNA sequence: TGTGCCAGCAGCCCACAGGGGGCAGTTGAGACCCAGTACTTC.